This T cell receptor (beta chain) was profiled in a study of regulatory T cells in long-lasting Graves disease. Study overall: The term persistent Graves' disease signified upward of 5 years on antithyroid drugs with positive TSH receptor antibodies.

Combining iRepertoire HTBI primers with Arm-PCR of CDR3 regions, the authors built TCR beta libraries. Authors' methods: The study identified under 80 TRBV and some 13 TRBJ segments across samples. One entry per CDR3 protein results from TCRdb running MiXCR on the multiplex PCR reads. The V and J calls reflect TCRdb's pipeline rather than the authors' work. Of 400,000 to 500,000 distinct CDR3 sequences in the sample, roughly 20% were seen once. The table lists this clonotype with many counts. What it binds is not known. Trimming removed 7 bases at V and 0 bases at J, with 4 bases between. This CDR3 comprises 13 residues. Germline V gives CDR1 LGHNT, CDR2 FRNRAP. The time point here: persistent/refractory GD, antithyroid drugs over 5 years with positive TRAb. Generation of the TCR library employed RNA extracted from PBMCs. General observations from the study: Persistent disease showed a preference for TRBV28, TRBJ1-2 and TRBJ2-5. Persistent patients had more shared public clonotypes (roughly 2,700) than new patients (approximately 920).

The receptor's source is a female donor with Graves disease. The sequenced sample was peripheral blood mononuclear cells (PBMCs), obtained when the disease was refractory, from a patient treated with antithyroid drugs. This rearrangement joins TRBV12-5 to TRBJ2-6; D uncertain. The CDR3 spells CASAPSGANVLTF. The CDR3, as DNA: TGTGCTAGTGCCCCCTCTGGGGCCAACGTCCTGACTTTC.